The 9 T cell receptor beta chains below come from one sample, sequenced in a study of cytomegalovirus exposure and HLA in healthy donors. Amplification used 60 Vbeta primers and 13 Jbeta primers. Profiled with immunoSEQ multiplex PCR; TCRdb holds only in-frame clones, not every one. This table holds about 160,000 clones, 75% to 90% found once. Sequenced input: PBMCs. These receptor sequences come from a man over 45 in good health and CMV-seropositive.

The J gene is TRBJ2-7, the V gene TRBV14, with 8 bases lining up with TRBD1. The V segment lost 4 bases and the J segment 1 base; nucleotides outside the gene matches: 9. The germline V gene encodes CDR1 SGHDN and CDR2 FVKESK. This CDR3 contains 16 residues. CDR3 nucleotides: TGTGCCAGCAGCCCAGGGACAGGCCGACAGTCCTACGAGCAGTACTTC. It is translated as CASSPGTGRQSYEQYF.

V usage is TRBV9 and J usage is TRBJ2-1, with unresolved D. The ends were cut back, 4 bases at V and 7 bases at J, with 21 bases in the middle. Germline CDR1 reads SGDLS; CDR2 reads YYNGEE. There are 16 residues in the CDR3. The chain's CDR3 is CASSPLSVPWANEQFF. DNA for the CDR3: TGTGCCAGCAGCCCCCTTTCCGTCCCGTGGGCAAATGAGCAGTTCTTC.

The rearrangement links TRBV6-5 to TRBJ2-7; 10 bases agree with TRBD2. With 5 bases clipped from V and 2 bases from J, the junction kept 0 bases outside the gene matches. Per the germline V gene, CDR1 is MNHEY and CDR2 is SVGAGI. This CDR3 contains 13 residues. As DNA, the CDR3 is TGTGCCAGCAGTACTAGCGGGGCCTACGAGCAGTACTTC. Translated, it gives CASSTSGAYEQYF.

The chain carries TRBV6-4 and TRBJ2-2; 9 bases fit TRBD2. This CDR3 contains 16 residues. Trimming removed 0 bases from V and 3 bases from J; junction bases left unmatched: 2. Per the germline V gene, CDR1 is MRHNA and CDR2 is SNTAGT. The CDR3 protein is CASSDSSSGDTGELFF. DNA for the CDR3: TGTGCCAGCAGTGACTCATCTAGCGGGGACACCGGGGAGCTGTTTTTT.

CDR3 region: CASSLGPNQPQHF. In DNA form, the CDR3 reads TGCGCCAGCAGCTTGGGGCCTAATCAGCCCCAGCATTTT. The chain links TRBV5-1 to TRBJ1-5; D gene ambiguous. CDR1 is SGHRS and CDR2 is YFSETQ in the germline V gene. The CDR3 is 13 residues long. Trimming took off 0 bases at V and 4 bases at J, with 5 bases between the two ends.

The rearrangement uses TRBV27 and TRBJ2-1; TRBD2 agrees at 13 bases. With V trimmed by 5 bases and J by 4 bases, 11 bases remained unmatched. The CDR3 length is 18 residues. Germline lookup yields CDR1 MNHEY and CDR2 SMNVEV (reference sequence). The CDR3 DNA is TGTGCCAGCAGTACCCCCACGCGGACTAGCGGGAGTTACAATGAGCAGTTCTTC. This gives the protein CASSTPTRTSGSYNEQFF.

V usage is TRBV30 and J usage is TRBJ1-6; D possibly corresponds to TRBD1 (5 bases). Germline V gene lookup returns CDR1 GTSNPN and CDR2 SVGIG (reference sequence). V shed 5 bases and J shed 9 bases, with 17 bases lying between them. The CDR3 is 14 amino acids. In nucleotides, the CDR3 is TGTGCCTGGGTCCCCCAGGGAGGCTTTTCACCCCTCCACTTT. Translation gives CAWVPQGGFSPLHF.

V and J are TRBV19 and TRBJ2-2, with TRBD1 identical over 7 bases. Germline lookup yields CDR1 LNHDA and CDR2 SQIVND (reference sequence). Germline trimming cut 7 bases from V and 0 bases from J; bases unmatched to any gene: 5. The CDR3 contains 15 residues. The CDR3 loop reads CASNLQGSNTGELFF. In DNA form, the CDR3 reads TGTGCCAGTAATCTACAGGGGTCGAACACCGGGGAGCTGTTTTTT.

This clone was recorded a few times. The rearrangement links TRBV4-1 to TRBJ2-5; TRBD2 aligns across 8 bases. The length of the CDR3 is 16 residues. The V gene's germline CDR1 is MGHRA and CDR2 YSYEKL. V dropped 0 bases and J dropped 5; count of bases not matched to a gene: 8. The CDR3 nucleotides are TGCGCCAGCAGCCAAGATGGCAGCGGGGGTTTGGAGACCCAGTACTTC. The encoded protein is CASSQDGSGGLETQYF.